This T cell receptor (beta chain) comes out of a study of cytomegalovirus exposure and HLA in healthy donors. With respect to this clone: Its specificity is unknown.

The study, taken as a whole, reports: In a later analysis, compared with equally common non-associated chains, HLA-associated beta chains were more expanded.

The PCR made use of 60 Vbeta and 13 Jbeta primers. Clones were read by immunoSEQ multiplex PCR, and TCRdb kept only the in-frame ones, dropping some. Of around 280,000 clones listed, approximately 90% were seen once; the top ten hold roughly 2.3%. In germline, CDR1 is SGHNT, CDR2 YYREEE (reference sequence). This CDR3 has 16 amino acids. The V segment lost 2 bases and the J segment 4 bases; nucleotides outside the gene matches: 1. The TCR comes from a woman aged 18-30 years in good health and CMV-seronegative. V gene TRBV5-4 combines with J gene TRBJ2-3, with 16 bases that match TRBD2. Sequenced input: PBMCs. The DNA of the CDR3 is TGTGCCAGCAGCTTTGGGACTAGCGGGGGGGCAGATACGCAGTATTTT. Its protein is CASSFGTSGGADTQYF.